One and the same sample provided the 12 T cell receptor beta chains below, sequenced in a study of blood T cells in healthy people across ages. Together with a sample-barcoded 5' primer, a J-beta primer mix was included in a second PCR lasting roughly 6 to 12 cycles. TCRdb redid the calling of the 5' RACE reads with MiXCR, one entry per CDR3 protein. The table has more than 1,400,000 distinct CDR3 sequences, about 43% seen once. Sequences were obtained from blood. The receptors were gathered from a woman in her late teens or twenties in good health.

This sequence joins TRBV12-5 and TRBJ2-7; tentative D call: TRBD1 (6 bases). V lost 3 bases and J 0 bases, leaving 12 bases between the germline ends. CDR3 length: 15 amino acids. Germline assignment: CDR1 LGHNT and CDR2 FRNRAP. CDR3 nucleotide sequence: TGTGCTAGTGGTTTCATCAGGGGTGTCTCCTACGAGCAGTACTTC. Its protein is CASGFIRGVSYEQYF.

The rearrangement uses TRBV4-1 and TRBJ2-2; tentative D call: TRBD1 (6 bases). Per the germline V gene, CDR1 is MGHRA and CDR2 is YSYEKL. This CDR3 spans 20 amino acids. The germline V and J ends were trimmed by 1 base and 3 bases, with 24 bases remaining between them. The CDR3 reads CASSQGPIRGASLDTGELFF. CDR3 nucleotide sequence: TGCGCCAGCAGCCAAGGCCCCATCAGGGGCGCAAGTCTGGACACCGGGGAGCTGTTTTTT.

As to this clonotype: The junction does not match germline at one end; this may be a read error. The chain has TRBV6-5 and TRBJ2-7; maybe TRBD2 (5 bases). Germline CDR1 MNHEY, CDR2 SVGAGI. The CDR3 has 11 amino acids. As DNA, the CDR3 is TGTGCCGGCAGTAACCCGGGAGAGCAGTACTTC. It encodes CAGSNPGEQYF.

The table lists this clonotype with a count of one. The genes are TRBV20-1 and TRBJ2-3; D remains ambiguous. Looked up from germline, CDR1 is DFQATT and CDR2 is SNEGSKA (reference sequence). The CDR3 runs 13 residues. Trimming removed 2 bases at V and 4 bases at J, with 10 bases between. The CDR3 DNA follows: TGCAGTGCTAGATCCCAAAACGCAGATACGCAGTATTTT. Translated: CSARSQNADTQYF.

The CDR3 DNA reads as TGTGCCAGCAGCCAGGGGACGGCGGTAACCCAAGAGACCCAGTACTTC. This sequence encodes CASSQGTAVTQETQYF. The V gene is TRBV14, the J gene TRBJ2-5, with D perhaps assigned TRBD1 or TRBD2 (5 bases each). V lost 3 bases and J 1 base, leaving 15 bases between the germline ends. Germline V gene lookup returns CDR1 SGHDN and CDR2 FVKESK. The CDR3 length is 16 residues.

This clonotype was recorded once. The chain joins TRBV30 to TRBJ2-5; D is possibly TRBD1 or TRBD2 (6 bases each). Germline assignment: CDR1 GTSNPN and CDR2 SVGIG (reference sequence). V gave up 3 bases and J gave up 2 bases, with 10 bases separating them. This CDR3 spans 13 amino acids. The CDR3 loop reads CAWSRGPQETQYF. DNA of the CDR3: TGTGCCTGGAGCCGGGGGCCTCAAGAGACCCAGTACTTC.

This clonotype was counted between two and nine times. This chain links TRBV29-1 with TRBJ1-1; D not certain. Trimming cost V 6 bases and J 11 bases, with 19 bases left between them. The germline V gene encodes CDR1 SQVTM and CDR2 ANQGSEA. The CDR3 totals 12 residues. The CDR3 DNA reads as TGCAGCGTCGACCGAAAGACAAACGAGGCTTTCTTT. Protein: CSVDRKTNEAFF.

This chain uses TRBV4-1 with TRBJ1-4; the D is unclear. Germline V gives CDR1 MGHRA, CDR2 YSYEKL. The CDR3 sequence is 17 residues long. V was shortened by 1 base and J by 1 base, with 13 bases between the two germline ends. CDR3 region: CASSQGMLTGTNEKLFF. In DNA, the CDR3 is TGCGCCAGCAGCCAAGGGATGTTGACGGGAACTAATGAAAAACTGTTTTTT.

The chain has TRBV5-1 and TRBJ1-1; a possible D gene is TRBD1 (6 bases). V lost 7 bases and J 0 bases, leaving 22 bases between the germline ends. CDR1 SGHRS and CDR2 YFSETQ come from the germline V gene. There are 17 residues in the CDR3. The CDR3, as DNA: TGCGCCAGCCCCCGGGGGGGCAGGACCCCTATGAACACTGAAGCTTTCTTT. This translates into CASPRGGRTPMNTEAFF.

The CDR3 DNA follows: TGTGCCAGCAGCTCCCCGGGACAGGGGGCTGAAAAACTGTTTTTT. It yields the protein CASSSPGQGAEKLFF. This rearrangement joins TRBV27 to TRBJ1-4; 12 bases line up with TRBD1. The CDR3 covers 15 residues. Unmatched junction bases numbered 6, after V lost 6 bases and J lost 7 bases. CDR1 MNHEY and CDR2 SMNVEV come from the germline V gene (reference sequence).

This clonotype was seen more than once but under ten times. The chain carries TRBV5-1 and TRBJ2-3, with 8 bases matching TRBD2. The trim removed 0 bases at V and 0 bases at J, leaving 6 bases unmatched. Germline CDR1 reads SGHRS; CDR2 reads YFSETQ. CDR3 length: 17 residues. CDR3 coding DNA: TGCGCCAGCAGCTTGGCGGGAGGGCCCCCTAGCACAGATACGCAGTATTTT. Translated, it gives CASSLAGGPPSTDTQYF.

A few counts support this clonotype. The CDR3 nucleotides are TGTGCCATCAGTGAACAGGCGTCTAACTATGGCTACACCTTC. This translates into CAISEQASNYGYTF. The chain joins TRBV10-3 to TRBJ1-2; D is possibly TRBD1 (5 bases). Trimming cost V 3 bases and J 0 bases, with 8 bases left between them. CDR3 length: 14 residues. Germline V lookup: CDR1 ENHRY, CDR2 SYGVKD.